This TCR beta chain is drawn from a study of T cell responses to AZD1222 COVID-19 vaccine. Whole-study context: Pooled samples include second doses given at about 4 or 12 weeks.

Only in-frame clones appear in the TCRdb table, and some are missing; sequencing was by immunoSEQ multiplex PCR. The table records 70,000 or so clones, around 80% of them present only once. This TCR derives from an adult in good health. Sequencing was performed on peripheral blood, taken on day 0 of AZD1222 vaccination.

The CDR3 region is CASSLGGIQPQHF. CDR3 nucleotides: TGTGCCAGCAGTTTAGGGGGAATCCAGCCCCAGCATTTT. This chain links TRBV12-3 or TRBV12-4 with TRBJ1-5; D call uncertain. The CDR3 spans 13 residues. V lost 1 base and J 7 bases, leaving 8 bases between the germline ends.